This TCR beta chain was sequenced in a study of cytomegalovirus exposure and HLA in healthy donors. Study-level results: Cytomegalovirus association was assigned to some 160 TCR beta chains.

With 60 Vbeta and 13 Jbeta primers, the PCR was carried out. The assay was immunoSEQ multiplex PCR, and TCRdb's table has in-frame clones only and misses some. The sample lists about 85,000 clones, around 80% occurring once. Worth noting for this clone: Antigen: not known.

The receptor was isolated from a man aged 50 or older in good health and CMV-seropositive. Sequencing was performed on PBMCs.

CDR3 residues: CASSYLAGGETQYF. The CDR3 coding sequence is TGTGCCAGCAGTTACCTAGCGGGAGGGGAGACCCAGTACTTC. The rearrangement uses TRBV6-5 and TRBJ2-5; 12 bases line up with TRBD2. Per germline, CDR1 MNHEY and CDR2 SVGAGI. The CDR3 has 14 amino acids. V gave up 2 bases and J gave up 5 bases; unmatched junction bases: 0.